This T cell receptor beta chain is from a study of blood T cell repertoires in COVID-19. Study background: T cells, B-cell-depleted T cells, or PBMCs supplied cDNA or gDNA.

The protocol was immunoSEQ multiplex PCR, while the TCRdb copy is restricted to in-frame clones and leaves out a portion. The sample lists 30,000 or so clones, 90% occurring once. V gave up 6 bases and J gave up 7 bases; unmatched junction bases: 9. The germline V gene encodes CDR1 MNHEY and CDR2 SVGAGI. The CDR3 sequence is 15 residues long. The sequence was collected from a man between 65 and 85 years old with active or convalescent COVID-19. The gene calls are TRBV6-5 and TRBJ1-6, with 7 bases that match TRBD1. Source material: peripheral blood. In DNA, the CDR3 is TGTGCCAGCAGACCCCCGGGACAGAGAAATTCACCCCTCCACTTT. Translating gives CASRPPGQRNSPLHF.